Detailed here is one TCR beta chain. The clone's antigen remains unknown. The sample holds no much larger clone one base away, and base qualities are not on file. This sample is part of a study of T cells after yellow fever vaccination (dated by TCRdb to between 2018 and 2020). About the investigation overall: The SMART-Seq v4 Ultra Low Input RNA kit was used to prepare libraries from fractions with low cell numbers. To follow T-cell clones before and after both primary and booster YFV17D yellow fever vaccination, bulk TCR alpha and beta repertoires underwent longitudinal sequencing. Two healthy male donors made up the cohort, one aged 18 to 29 years and the other aged 30 to 39 years. Blood samples were taken at several timepoints before and after primary and secondary immunization, and bulk PBMC replicates and cell subsets were isolated.

General study outcomes and caveats: The secondary T-cell response was weaker than the primary response but faster, peaking on day 5 instead of day 15. Most clones expanded after primary vaccination were re-detected after the booster (96% of CD4 and around 88% of CD8), suggesting broad memory maintenance. A small share of clonotypes occurred in both CD4 and CD8 compartments, likely arising from convergent recombination. Because abundant contaminating clonotypes from the bulk population could be contained in FACS-sorted repertoires, computational filtering was required. Because the study included only a couple of donors, the extent to which the findings can be generalized is limited.

The intended sense of this specimen's treatment or condition label: live attenuated yellow fever vaccine strain. Two biological replicates of bulk PBMCs were collected at each blood-draw timepoint. PBMCs were isolated from peripheral blood using a standard Ficoll-Paque protocol. RNA was extracted with TriZol from bulk PBMCs, CD4 and CD8 fractions, and dextramer-positive and dextramer-negative fractions. CDR1 and CDR2, looked up from the germline V gene (reference sequence), are MNHEY and SMNVEV. There are 17 amino acids in the CDR3, from cysteine to phenylalanine inclusive. Here the CDR3 DNA is all that survives: 51 bases in frame from base 1. V is reduced by 7 bases and J by 0 bases, leaving a spacing of 19 bases between them. TCR cDNA was synthesized by 5'RACE template switching, through which a universal primer site and unique molecular identifiers were introduced. cDNA synthesis was primed from both the TCR alpha and TCR beta constant segments. Libraries were amplified in two PCR steps, with sample barcodes and sequencing adapters added in the second step. Sequencing of libraries was performed on Illumina HiSeq 2500 (2x100 bp) or NovaSeq (2x150 bp). Under the source paper's analysis protocol: Reads were demultiplexed and collapsed into UMI consensus sequences with MIGEC, and V(D)J alignment was performed with MiXCR. Vaccine-responding clonotypes were defined with edgeR using replicate PBMC samples, requiring FDR below 0.01 and a log2 fold change above 5 up to day 15. Bulk clonotypes were assigned CD4 or CD8 identity according to which sequenced CD4 or CD8 repertoire held them at higher abundance. Starting from the raw public reads, TCRdb applied fastp trimming at Q25, assembled clones with MiXCR and retained in-frame beta chains. Under each unique CDR3 protein, matching rows form one entry showing the most common genes and DNA. TCRdb's processing, not the study's, gives the V and J calls here. This sample gives approximately 550,000 distinct CDR3 sequences in total; approximately 13% of them show up just once. The top ten clones comprise around 15% of the sample.

This chain is built from TRBV27 and TRBJ1-5, with no confidently assigned D gene. This TCR came from a man aged 25-45 years who received the YFV17D yellow fever vaccine. Sequences were derived from PBMCs, sampled on the day of the yellow fever booster vaccination. The DNA sequence reads TGTGCCAGCACCCCCTTCGCCAGCACTTATAGCAATCAGCCCCAGCATTTT. Translated, it gives CASTPFASTYSNQPQHF.